These T cell receptor beta chains were read from a single sample in a study of spatial heterogeneity in lung cancer. Via MiXCR, TCRdb re-called the 5' RACE reads, giving one row per CDR3 protein. The table lists 45,000 to 50,000 distinct CDR3 sequences, approximately 12% of them singletons. This material consisted of PBMCs, taken at follow-up. These receptors came from a male donor with early-stage non-small cell lung cancer. Each CDR3 is given with its conserved first and last residue. The D gene is left open where the match is weak. Only some rows state a clone size, as once, few, many or a class for expanded clones.

TRBD1,TRBJ1-6,TRBV30,many,CAWLDRRNNSPLHF,TGTGCCTGGTTGGACAGGCGTAATAATTCACCCCTCCACTTT
-,TRBJ1-2,TRBV10-3,many,CAISESTAQVF,TGTGCCATCAGTGAGTCGACGGCCCAGGTGTTC
-,TRBJ1-3,TRBV12-3/TRBV12-4,few,CASSLQAGGNTIYF,TGTGCCAGCAGTTTACAGGCTGGGGGAAACACCATATATTTT
TRBD1,TRBJ1-1,TRBV20-1,-,CSADGTGKAEAFF,TGCAGTGCGGACGGGACAGGGAAGGCTGAAGCTTTCTTT
TRBD2,TRBJ2-1,TRBV5-6,many,CASSVGTSGRSWFF,TGTGCCAGCAGCGTAGGGACTAGCGGGAGGTCTTGGTTCTTC
-,TRBJ1-4,TRBV4-3,many,CASSQDRFHEKLFF,TGCGCCAGCAGCCAAGACCGGTTCCATGAAAAACTGTTTTTT
TRBD2,TRBJ2-3,TRBV7-6,many,CASSLSLAGSTDTQYF,TGTGCCAGCAGCTTAAGTCTAGCGGGAAGCACAGATACGCAGTATTTT
-,TRBJ1-2,TRBV12-3/TRBV12-4,few,CASSEDVTYGYTF,TGTGCCAGCAGCGAGGACGTAACCTATGGCTACACCTTC
-,TRBJ1-2,TRBV5-6,many,CASSLVQGPDYGYTF,TGTGCCAGCAGCTTGGTCCAAGGCCCAGACTATGGCTACACCTTC
-,TRBJ2-2,TRBV24-1,few,CATSDSRVGDTGELFF,TGTGCCACCAGTGATTCCAGGGTAGGGGACACCGGGGAGCTGTTTTTT
TRBD1,TRBJ2-5,TRBV6-5,few,CASSYRGDRGAETQYF,TGTGCCAGCAGTTACCGCGGGGACAGGGGGGCGGAGACCCAGTACTTC
TRBD2,TRBJ2-3,TRBV7-3,many,CASSPGGDTQYF,TGTGCCAGCAGCCCCGGGGGGGATACGCAGTATTTT
-,TRBJ2-3,TRBV3-1,-,CASSQAFRLEPLDSTDTQYF,TGTGCCAGCAGCCAAGCGTTTAGACTTGAGCCACTGGACAGCACAGATACGCAGTATTTT
TRBD1,TRBJ2-1,TRBV20-1,many,CSALGTGGNEQFF,TGCAGTGCCCTCGGGACAGGGGGTAATGAGCAGTTCTTC
-,TRBJ2-6,TRBV30,many,CAWSLTGTGANVLTF,TGTGCCTGGAGTCTAACAGGGACTGGGGCCAACGTCCTGACTTTC
-,TRBJ2-3,TRBV12-3/TRBV12-4,many,CASSLGGGFNTDTQYF,TGTGCCAGCAGTTTGGGAGGGGGCTTTAACACAGATACGCAGTATTTT
-,TRBJ1-2,TRBV29-1,-,CSAGQLDYGYTF,TGCAGCGCTGGACAGCTTGACTATGGCTACACCTTC
-,TRBJ1-5,TRBV4-3,many,CASSQDLGILGQPQHF,TGCGCCAGCAGCCAAGACCTGGGGATACTGGGTCAGCCCCAGCATTTT
TRBD2,TRBJ2-3,TRBV20-1,many,CSARGGGVASTDTQYF,TGCAGTGCTAGAGGGGGGGGAGTGGCTAGCACAGATACGCAGTATTTT
-,TRBJ1-6,TRBV27,-,CASSTPQGSYNSPLHF,TGTGCCAGCAGTACCCCACAAGGTTCCTATAATTCACCCCTCCACTTT
TRBD2,TRBJ2-1,TRBV6-2/TRBV6-3,many,CASSYGLAGDLPNEQFF,TGTGCCAGCAGTTACGGACTAGCGGGGGACCTACCGAATGAGCAGTTCTTC
-,TRBJ2-3,TRBV15,-,CATSIGRGFTDTQYF,TGTGCCACCAGCATAGGACGGGGATTCACAGATACGCAGTATTTT
-,TRBJ2-5,TRBV5-1,many,CASSLGEAWETQYF,TGCGCCAGCAGCTTAGGGGAGGCATGGGAGACCCAGTACTTC
-,TRBJ2-7,TRBV20-1,-,CSAQDNGGAPYEQYF,TGCAGTGCCCAGGACAATGGGGGAGCTCCCTACGAGCAGTACTTC
-,TRBJ2-7,TRBV24-1,many,CATSDGNARRQYF,TGTGCCACCAGTGATGGGAATGCCAGACGGCAGTACTTC
-,TRBJ2-7,TRBV11-2,many,CASSLDQAVYEQYF,TGTGCCAGCAGCTTAGATCAGGCAGTCTACGAGCAGTACTTC
-,TRBJ2-7,TRBV6-5,many,CASSYSRSRFSYEQYF,TGTGCCAGCAGTTACTCGCGGAGTCGGTTTTCCTACGAGCAGTACTTC
TRBD1,TRBJ2-5,TRBV29-1,many,CSVDPSGTEETQYF,TGCAGCGTTGACCCCTCCGGGACAGAAGAGACCCAGTACTTC
TRBD1,TRBJ2-5,TRBV5-1,-,CASSLANGQGTETQYF,TGCGCCAGCAGCTTGGCCAATGGACAGGGGACGGAGACCCAGTACTTC
-,TRBJ1-5,TRBV19,many,CASKTDNQPQHF,TGTGCCAGTAAAACAGACAATCAGCCCCAGCATTTT
-,TRBJ2-6,TRBV7-3,few,CASSLIRTASGANVLTF,TGTGCCAGCAGCTTAATCCGGACAGCCTCTGGGGCCAACGTCCTGACTTTC
-,TRBJ2-5,TRBV7-2,few,CASSLVRGSVGETQYF,TGTGCCAGCAGCTTGGTACGGGGATCGGTTGGAGAGACCCAGTACTTC
-,TRBJ2-4,TRBV3-1,-,CASTMPGRNIQYF,TGTGCCAGCACCATGCCCGGGAGAAACATTCAGTACTTC
-,TRBJ2-5,TRBV30,many,CAWSGQLRETQYF,TGTGCCTGGAGTGGTCAGTTGCGGGAGACCCAGTACTTC
-,TRBJ2-2,TRBV25-1,many,CASSERGPGGELFF,TGTGCCAGCAGTGAGCGGGGTCCGGGCGGGGAGCTGTTTTTT
-,TRBJ1-1,TRBV6-1,many,CASSYPGLGNTEAFF,TGTGCCAGCAGTTATCCAGGTTTAGGCAACACTGAAGCTTTCTTT